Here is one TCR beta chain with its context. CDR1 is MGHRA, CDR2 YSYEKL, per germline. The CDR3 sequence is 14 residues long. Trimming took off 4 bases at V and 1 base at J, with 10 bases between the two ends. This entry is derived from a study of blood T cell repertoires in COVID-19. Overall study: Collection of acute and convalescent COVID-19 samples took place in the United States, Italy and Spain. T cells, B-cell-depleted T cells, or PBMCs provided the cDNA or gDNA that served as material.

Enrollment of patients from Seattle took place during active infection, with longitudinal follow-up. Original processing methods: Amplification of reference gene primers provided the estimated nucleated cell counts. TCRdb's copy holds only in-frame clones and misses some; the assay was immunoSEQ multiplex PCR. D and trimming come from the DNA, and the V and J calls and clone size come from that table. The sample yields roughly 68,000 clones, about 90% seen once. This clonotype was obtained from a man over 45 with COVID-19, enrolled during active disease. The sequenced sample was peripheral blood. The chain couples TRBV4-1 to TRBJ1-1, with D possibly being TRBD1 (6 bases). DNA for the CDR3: TGCGCCAGCAGCCCCGGACAGCCGAACACTGAAGCTTTCTTT. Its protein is CASSPGQPNTEAFF.